This entry describes one T cell receptor (beta chain). This specimen belongs to a study of cytomegalovirus exposure and HLA in healthy donors. Some clones are missing from TCRdb's copy, which holds only in-frame ones; the method was immunoSEQ multiplex PCR. The repertoire includes about 330,000 clones, about nine tenths of them detected once, and about 0.8% sits in the top ten. CDR3 length: 14 residues. Germline V lookup: CDR1 ENHRY, CDR2 SYGVKD. The V and J ends lost 7 bases and 4 bases, in that order; junction bases with no gene match: 6. This receptor was taken from a woman aged 18-30 years in good health and CMV-seronegative. V gene TRBV10-3 combines with J gene TRBJ1-2; TRBD1 aligns across 10 bases. What was sequenced was PBMCs. The CDR3 DNA reads TGTGCCATCACAGAGACAGGGGGCTTCTATGGCTACACCTTC. This translates into CAITETGGFYGYTF.